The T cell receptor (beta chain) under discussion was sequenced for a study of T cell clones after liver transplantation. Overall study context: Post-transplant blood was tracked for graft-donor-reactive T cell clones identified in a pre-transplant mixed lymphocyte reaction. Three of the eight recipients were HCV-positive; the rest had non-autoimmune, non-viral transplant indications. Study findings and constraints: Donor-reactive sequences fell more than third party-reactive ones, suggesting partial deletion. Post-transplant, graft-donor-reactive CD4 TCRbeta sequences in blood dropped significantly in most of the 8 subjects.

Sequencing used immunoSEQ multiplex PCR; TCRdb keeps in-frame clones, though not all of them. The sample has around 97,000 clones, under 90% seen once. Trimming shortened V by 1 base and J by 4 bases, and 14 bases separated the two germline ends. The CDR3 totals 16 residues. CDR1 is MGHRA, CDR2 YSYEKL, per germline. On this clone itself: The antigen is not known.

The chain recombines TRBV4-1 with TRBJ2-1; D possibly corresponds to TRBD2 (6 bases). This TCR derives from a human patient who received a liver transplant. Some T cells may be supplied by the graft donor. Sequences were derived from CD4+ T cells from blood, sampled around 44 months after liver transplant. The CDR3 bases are TGCGCCAGCAGCCAAGCGTCGCAGGGAGGTTACAATGAGCAGTTCTTC. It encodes CASSQASQGGYNEQFF.